The TCR beta chain described here comes from a study of T cells in Graves' hyperthyroidism and ophthalmopathy (dated by TCRdb to the late 2010s). With regard to the full study: Peripheral blood samples were taken at the time of initial diagnosis, prior to any treatment. To identify TCR V-J signatures that set the groups apart, the researchers used a discovery cohort of 90 to 100 patients, made up of under 50 with Graves' ophthalmopathy and about 60 with stable Graves' hyperthyroidism. Prospective prediction of ophthalmopathy was tested in an independent validation cohort consisting of roughly 20 hyperthyroidism patients and some 15 patients who later progressed to ophthalmopathy. The roughly 94 discovery patients were randomly divided into training and test sets at a 7:3 ratio. The study also compared thyroid tissue and blood T-cell repertoires from about 6 Graves' hyperthyroidism patients. Once sampling was done, hyperthyroidism patients were given methimazole at a starting dose of 30 mg daily, whereas ophthalmopathy patients were given high-dose intravenous methylprednisolone. According to the paper, TCR Vbeta CDR3 sequencing was carried out on over 130 peripheral blood samples, which came from over 40 ophthalmopathy, approximately 72 hyperthyroidism and roughly 17 progressor patients. Broad study findings and their caveats: In cross-validation, a model built on a 13 V-J signature told ophthalmopathy apart from stable hyperthyroidism with less than 90% sensitivity and 81% to 82% specificity, and in testing the same model reached 80%/75%. No statistical method was used to fix the sample size in advance, and group allocation was not hidden from the investigators. Most expanded thyroid clonotypes (frequency above 0.001) were also detected in blood, suggesting blood repertoires may reflect thyroid immune responses. In validation, the model predicted progression to ophthalmopathy a median of 6.5 months before onset, with about 67% sensitivity and 72.22% specificity.

This clonotype was recorded many times. Its antigen has not been determined. It has no much larger one-base neighbor in the sample; base qualities were not kept. The TCR beta CDR3 regions were amplified from RNA transcripts. For the first round of RT-PCR on the TCR CDR3, the HTBI primer set was used together with the Qiagen OneStep RT-PCR kit. A second multiplex PCR round built the libraries, followed by size selection and purification. The libraries were sequenced on an Illumina HiSeq2000 using paired-end 100 bp reads. The study's own analysis went as follows. SOAPnuke was used to process the raw data, removing reads that contained adapters or uncalled bases, had a mean Phred below 15, or lacked an exact match to the constant primer or identifier. COPE v1.2.5 was used to merge the high-quality paired reads, and each unique nucleotide sequence was defined as a clonotype. MiTCR v1.1 was used to align clonotypes to the IMGT TRBV, TRBD and TRBJ reference segments. Analysis was restricted to V-J combinations with a frequency above 0.0001, which covered 99.2% of repertoires. A TCS score was defined as the ratio of F50 (clonal expansion) to E x V (chaos), with BLOSUM62-based TCRdist applied between CDR3 peptides within each V-J. Welch's t-statistics and random forest reduced around 550 V-J features to 13, which were used in a naive Bayes classifier (R e1071). Through fastp at Q25 and MiXCR, TCRdb rebuilt clones from the public reads, retaining in-frame beta chains. One record per CDR3 amino acid sequence lists the most common genes and DNA. The V and J calls here are based on TCRdb, not the publication. The sample data list around 290,000 distinct CDR3 sequences, and over 15% of these were observed just once. The ten top clones hold around 55% of the sample.

Ophthalmopathy patients had moderately to severely active disease, with a Clinical Activity Score of 3 or more, a NOSPECS grade of 4 or more, and a disease duration of less than 3 months. Patients with uncontrolled infections, other autoimmune diseases, pregnancy or lactation were excluded. Diagnoses relied on clinical symptoms, serum thyroxine and TRAb, thyroid ultrasound and orbital computed tomography. Ficoll-Paque density gradient centrifugation was used to isolate PBMCs from 9.5 to 10 ml of fresh peripheral blood. Trizol reagent was used to extract total RNA, and RNA quality was then checked on an Agilent 2100 Bioanalyzer. The germline V gene provides CDR1 SGHRS and CDR2 YFSETQ. Including cysteine and phenylalanine, the CDR3 has 16 amino acids. Of all the DNA, just the CDR3 is kept, 48 bases in frame from base 1. V gives up 7 bases and J gives up 2 bases, and the segment between their germline ends measures 22 bases.

The sequence was obtained from a woman in her sixties with Graves' ophthalmopathy. The rearrangement joined TRBV5-1 to TRBJ2-7; tentative D gene TRBD2, with 6 bases matching. Material for sequencing was blood. This receptor has the CDR3 CASGRAEAGRAYEQYF. The nucleotides are TGCGCCAGCGGTCGGGCTGAGGCGGGACGTGCCTACGAGCAGTACTTC.